A single sample gave rise to the 18 T cell receptor beta chains below, sequenced in a study of early stage breast cancer tumors. TCRdb's table, derived via immunoSEQ multiplex PCR, lists solely in-frame clones and lacks some. Of about 36,000 clones listed, 74% are singletons. Material for sequencing was blood. The receptors were gathered from a person between 55 and 70 years old with breast cancer.

Notes on this clone: Its ends do not fully match the called genes, so a read error is possible. The CDR3 region is CASSFGQGENTEAFF. The CDR3 nucleotides read TGTGCTAGCAGCTTCGGACAGGGGGAGAACACTGAAGCTTTCTTT. The chain links TRBV7-7 to TRBJ1-1; 10 bases are a match to TRBD1. CDR3 length: 15 residues. Germline CDR1 SSHAT, CDR2 FNYEAQ (reference sequence).

The chain joins TRBV10-3 to TRBJ2-3; D not certain. This CDR3 region has 14 residues. V lost 3 bases to trimming and J lost 1 base, with 8 bases between them. Per the germline V gene, CDR1 is ENHRY and CDR2 is SYGVKD. CDR3 region: CAISDGDGTDTQYF. The CDR3, as DNA: TGTGCCATCAGTGATGGGGATGGCACAGATACGCAGTATTTT.

V is TRBV6-5 and J is TRBJ2-3, with 7 bases lining up with TRBD1. V was clipped by 5 bases and J by 1 base; unmatched bases: 3. CDR1 and CDR2 (germline): MNHEY, SVGAGI. The CDR3 is 14 residues long. The CDR3 bases are TGTGCCAGCAGTCCCACAGGGGGCACAGATACGCAGTATTTT. Its translation is CASSPTGGTDTQYF.

The chain is built from TRBV7-9 and TRBJ2-7; the match to TRBD1 covers 9 bases. V lost 3 bases, J lost 2 bases, and 8 bases stayed unmatched. The CDR3 length is 16 residues. In germline, CDR1 is SEHNR, CDR2 FQNEAQ (reference sequence). The CDR3 loop is CASSFPAGTGTYEQYF. The DNA for the CDR3 is TGTGCCAGCAGCTTTCCCGCCGGGACAGGGACCTACGAGCAGTACTTC.

The J gene is TRBJ1-5, the V gene TRBV6-6, with D tentatively TRBD1 (6 bases). The germline V and J ends were trimmed by 5 bases and 6 bases, with 11 bases remaining between them. This CDR3 comprises 13 residues. Germline V gene lookup returns CDR1 MNHNY and CDR2 SVGAGI (reference sequence). CDR3 sequence (DNA): TGTGCCAGCAGTCCTACAGGGATTCAGCCCCAGCATTTT. Protein product: CASSPTGIQPQHF.

The genes are TRBV19 and TRBJ2-4, with D hard to call. Trimming removed 2 bases at V and 6 bases at J, with 8 bases between. Germline-derived CDR1 and CDR2 are LNHDA and SQIVND (reference sequence). CDR3 length equals 13 residues. The CDR3 coding sequence is TGTGCCAGTAGTATATTGGCCGGAAACATTCAGTACTTC. This sequence encodes CASSILAGNIQYF.

In its sample, this clone ranks as medium-sized (0.01 to 0.1%). The chain carries TRBV28 and TRBJ1-1, with D perhaps TRBD1 (5 bases). CDR3 length equals 15 residues. Germline CDR1 reads MDHEN; CDR2 reads SYDVKM. V gave up 7 bases and J gave up 3 bases, with 18 bases separating them. The CDR3 nucleotides read TGTGCCAGCAAACCCCCCGGGGCACTCCACACTGAAGCTTTCTTT. Encoded protein: CASKPPGALHTEAFF.

The chain employs TRBV7-9 and TRBJ2-3; the D is unclear. Germline V gene lookup returns CDR1 SEHNR and CDR2 FQNEAQ (reference sequence). Between the trimmed V and J ends, which lost 10 bases and 4 bases, there was a span of 15 bases. This CDR3 comprises 13 residues. CDR3 protein: CATTGHGSDTQYF. The CDR3 region has the DNA TGTGCCACCACCGGGCATGGGTCAGATACGCAGTATTTT.

This clone was recorded a few times. The chain links TRBV2 to TRBJ2-4; 7 nucleotides line up with TRBD2. In germline, CDR1 is SNHLY, CDR2 FYNNEI. The CDR3 spans 14 residues. V shed 1 base, J shed 7 bases, and the junction held 4 bases outside the gene matches. The CDR3 protein is CASSEGGGRNIQYF. CDR3 nucleotides: TGTGCCAGCAGTGAAGGGGGGGGAAGGAACATTCAGTACTTC.

The chain employs TRBV11-2 and TRBJ2-5; no clear D. V shed 3 bases and J shed 1 base, with 3 bases lying between them. This CDR3 comprises 12 residues. Germline V gene data show CDR1 as SGHAT and CDR2 as FQNNGV. Here the CDR3 DNA reads TGTGCCAGCAGCTTGATCCAAGAGACCCAGTACTTC. This translates into CASSLIQETQYF.

The chain links TRBV7-2 to TRBJ2-3, with 12 bases that match TRBD2. The V gene's germline CDR1 is SGHTA and CDR2 FQGNSA. This CDR3 has 19 residues. V trimming: 5 bases; J trimming: 2 bases; junction bases outside the gene matches: 14. In nucleotides, the CDR3 is TGTGCCAGCAGCGCACAAATACTAGCGGGAGGACTTAACACAGATACGCAGTATTTT. Residues: CASSAQILAGGLNTDTQYF.

The chain joins TRBV7-9 to TRBJ2-7; TRBD1 agrees at 10 bases. The ends lost 7 bases at V and 6 bases at J; junction bases unmatched: 9. Germline-derived CDR1 and CDR2 are SEHNR and FQNEAQ (reference sequence). This CDR3 has 14 amino acids. The CDR3 loop reads CASTLGQGFSEQYF. Written as DNA, the CDR3 is TGTGCCAGCACCCTGGGACAGGGGTTCAGCGAGCAGTACTTC.

J is TRBJ1-3 and V is TRBV4-1; TRBD1 agrees at 8 bases. Germline CDR1 and CDR2: MGHRA and YSYEKL. This CDR3 is 19 amino acids long. J gave up 4 bases and V 3 bases, and 17 bases lay outside the gene matches. In DNA, the CDR3 is TGCGCCAGCAGCCACGACCGGGACAGGCGCGCGTCGGGGGGAAACACCATATATTTT. Its protein is CASSHDRDRRASGGNTIYF.

This chain uses TRBV15 with TRBJ1-5, with 7 bases identical to TRBD1. The V gene's germline CDR1 is LNHNV and CDR2 YYDKDF (reference sequence). This CDR3 is 16 amino acids long. Trimming took 0 bases from V and 4 from J; bases not matched to a gene: 6. The CDR3 here is CATSRDLMTGNQPQHF. The CDR3 DNA is TGTGCCACCAGCAGAGATCTTATGACAGGGAATCAGCCCCAGCATTTT.

The CDR3 nucleotides are TGCGCCAGCAGACCGGCCGAGGACACCGGGGAGCTGTTTTTT. Translation gives CASRPAEDTGELFF. The V gene is TRBV10-1, the J gene TRBJ2-2; D not resolved. CDR3 length: 14 amino acids. The V end lost 6 bases, the J end lost 3 bases, and 11 bases lay between the germline ends. Germline CDR1 is WNHNN and CDR2 is SYGVQD (reference sequence).

The chain links TRBV7-9 to TRBJ1-3; D is unresolved. The CDR3 is 16 amino acids. Germline V CDR1 and CDR2: SEHNR, FQNEAQ (reference sequence). V lost 2 bases and J 0 bases, leaving 11 bases between the germline ends. This CDR3 is CASSLIAGDSGNTIYF. The CDR3 coding sequence is TGTGCCAGCAGCTTAATCGCCGGCGACTCTGGAAACACCATATATTTT. The whole variable domain, remainder taken from reference TRBV7-9 and TRBJ1-3, is DTGVSQNPRHKITKRGQNVTFRCDPISEHNRLYWYRQTLGQGPEFLTYFQNEAQLEKSRLLSDRFSAERPKGSFSTLEIQRTEQGDSAMYLCASSLIAGDSGNTIYFGEGSWLTVV.

The V gene is TRBV5-1, the J gene TRBJ2-5; 8 bases line up with TRBD2. The CDR3 spans 13 residues. Germline assignment: CDR1 SGHRS and CDR2 YFSETQ. The junction had 5 bases not matched to a gene; V was cut back by 5 bases and J by 5 bases. The CDR3 sequence: CASRIRGGETQYF. The CDR3 bases are TGCGCCAGCAGGATCCGGGGGGGGGAGACCCAGTACTTC.

The chain carries TRBV27 and TRBJ2-2; D unclear. CDR3 length: 14 residues. The V gene lost 3 bases and the J gene lost 5 bases, with 10 bases spanning the gap. The V gene's germline CDR1 is MNHEY and CDR2 SMNVEV (reference sequence). CDR3 residues: CASSFGGLTGELFF. CDR3 in DNA: TGTGCCAGCAGTTTTGGTGGGCTTACCGGGGAGCTGTTTTTT.